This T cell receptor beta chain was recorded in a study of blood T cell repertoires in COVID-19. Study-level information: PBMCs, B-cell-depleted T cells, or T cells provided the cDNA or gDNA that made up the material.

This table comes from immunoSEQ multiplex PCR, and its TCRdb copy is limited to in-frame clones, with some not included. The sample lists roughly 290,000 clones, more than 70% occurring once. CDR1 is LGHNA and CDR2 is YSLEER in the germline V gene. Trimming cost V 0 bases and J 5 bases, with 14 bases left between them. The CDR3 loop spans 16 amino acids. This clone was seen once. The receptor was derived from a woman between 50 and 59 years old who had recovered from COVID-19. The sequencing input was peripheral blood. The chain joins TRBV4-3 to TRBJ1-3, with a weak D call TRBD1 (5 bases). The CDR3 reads CASSQDITQGRNTIYF. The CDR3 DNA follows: TGCGCCAGCAGCCAAGATATAACGCAGGGAAGAAACACCATATATTTT.